Presented here are 12 T cell receptor beta chains from one specimen sequenced in a study of long-term antiretroviral therapy in people with HIV. The immunoSEQ assay was v3.0, run at survey level. Profiling relied on immunoSEQ multiplex PCR, and the TCRdb table lists in-frame clones only, not all of them. The sample shows approximately 17,000 clones, around 73% of them seen only once. Source: unsorted PBMCs, taken just over 3.1 years after starting antiretroviral therapy. The receptor source for this set is a woman in her thirties or forties with HIV.

The chain joins TRBV5-1 to TRBJ2-5, with TRBD1 identical over 8 bases. The CDR3 runs 15 residues. Trimming cost V 0 bases and J 2 bases; bases outside gene matches: 3. Germline V CDR1 and CDR2: SGHRS, YFSETQ. The CDR3 DNA reads as TGCGCCAGCAGCTTGGGGGACAGGTCGCAAGAGACCCAGTACTTC. It specifies CASSLGDRSQETQYF.

This sequence joins TRBV6-5 and TRBJ1-1; D is possibly TRBD1 (5 bases). This CDR3 comprises 15 residues. Germline lookup yields CDR1 MNHEY and CDR2 SVGAGI. Trimming pared 0 bases from V and 1 base from J, leaving 9 bases between. CDR3 nucleotides: TGTGCCAGCAGTTACTCGGCGGGGGGGAACACTGAAGCTTTCTTT. It is translated as CASSYSAGGNTEAFF.

This clone was detected only a few times. CDR3 coding DNA: TGTGCCAGCAGTTTATCCCCTTTGGGCGGGGGGCCCAACTCCTACAATGAGCAGTTCTTC. Residues: CASSLSPLGGGPNSYNEQFF. J is TRBJ2-1 and V is TRBV27, with 8 nucleotides matching TRBD2. Germline trimming cut 0 bases from V and 0 bases from J; bases unmatched to any gene: 13. The CDR3 is made up of 20 amino acids. Germline loops: CDR1 MNHEY, CDR2 SMNVEV (reference sequence).

The V gene is TRBV30, the J gene TRBJ1-3, with D perhaps matching TRBD1 (6 bases). The length of the CDR3 is 13 residues. CDR1 is GTSNPN, CDR2 SVGIG, per germline (reference sequence). The germline V and J ends were trimmed by 2 bases and 7 bases, with 12 bases remaining between them. The CDR3 loop is CAWSNSGANTIYF. The DNA of the CDR3 is TGTGCCTGGAGTAATTCAGGGGCTAACACCATATATTTT. The full variable domain, with the rest looked up from reference TRBV30 and TRBJ1-3, is SQTIHQWPATLVQPVGSPLSLECTVEGTSNPNLYWYRQAAGRGLQLLFYSVGIGQISSEVPQNLSASRPQDRQFILSSKKLLLSDSGFYLCAWSNSGANTIYFGEGSWLTVV.

The chain couples TRBV6-5 to TRBJ2-2; 7 bases line up with TRBD1. In germline, CDR1 is MNHEY, CDR2 SVGAGI. J lost 0 bases, V lost 8 bases, and 6 bases had no gene match. This CDR3 is built from 15 residues. Written as DNA, the CDR3 is TGTGCCAGCTATGACAGGGCCACGAACACCGGGGAGCTGTTTTTT. It specifies CASYDRATNTGELFF.

V is TRBV12-5 and J is TRBJ2-3; 8 bases align to TRBD1. Germline V gene sequence: CDR1 LGHNT, CDR2 FRNRAP. The J segment lost 6 bases and the V segment lost 3 bases, leaving 2 bases of the junction unmatched. CDR3 length equals 13 residues. The CDR3 coding sequence is TGTGCTAGTGGTTTCCAGGGGGCGGATACGCAGTATTTT. This sequence encodes CASGFQGADTQYF.

The chain combines TRBV5-1 with TRBJ2-5, with unresolved D. This CDR3 is 14 amino acids long. V was clipped by 1 base and J by 6 bases, with 13 bases between them. The germline V gene encodes CDR1 SGHRS and CDR2 YFSETQ. Written as DNA, the CDR3 is TGCGCCAGCAGCTTGACTGGCGACGCAAAGACCCAGTACTTC. This gives the protein CASSLTGDAKTQYF.

The chain uses TRBV5-1 and TRBJ1-3, with TRBD1 identical over 9 bases. In germline, CDR1 is SGHRS, CDR2 YFSETQ. This CDR3 has 14 amino acids. The trim removed 4 bases at V and 1 base at J, leaving 0 bases unmatched. For the CDR3, the DNA is TGCGCCAGCAGCGGGACAGGGTCTGGAAACACCATATATTTT. It encodes CASSGTGSGNTIYF.

This clone was detected only once. J is TRBJ1-1 and V is TRBV29-1; D gene uncertain. V lost 5 bases and J 8 bases, leaving 21 bases between the germline ends. CDR1 is SQVTM, CDR2 ANQGSEA, per germline. This CDR3 spans 14 amino acids. The CDR3 region is CSVSAPPTEGEAFF. The CDR3 DNA reads TGCAGCGTTTCCGCCCCACCTACTGAAGGGGAAGCTTTCTTT.

CDR3 DNA sequence: TGTGCCAGCAGTTTTTGGACAGACTTACCTAACTATGGCTACACCTTC. It encodes CASSFWTDLPNYGYTF. This sequence joins TRBV27 and TRBJ1-2; D perhaps matches TRBD1 (6 bases). The germline gives CDR1 MNHEY, CDR2 SMNVEV (reference sequence). Trimming shortened V by 3 bases and J by 0 bases, and 14 bases separated the two germline ends. The CDR3 length is 16 residues.

The CDR3 sequence is CASGTSGPDSYF. The CDR3 nucleotides are TGTGCCAGCGGGACTAGCGGGCCAGACTCGTACTTC. The chain has TRBV6-6 and TRBJ2-4; 12 nucleotides match TRBD2. Germline V gene data show CDR1 as MNHNY and CDR2 as SVGAGI (reference sequence). This CDR3 comprises 12 residues. Trimming removed 8 bases from V and 15 bases from J; junction bases left unmatched: 8.

The V call is TRBV5-1, the J call TRBJ2-4; tentatively, D is TRBD1 or TRBD2 (5 bases each). Trimming shortened V by 3 bases and J by 0 bases, and 10 bases separated the two germline ends. Looked up from germline, CDR1 is SGHRS and CDR2 is YFSETQ. The CDR3 has 15 residues. The CDR3 DNA is TGCGCCAGCAGCTGGGGGACCACAGCCAAAAACATTCAGTACTTC. It specifies CASSWGTTAKNIQYF.